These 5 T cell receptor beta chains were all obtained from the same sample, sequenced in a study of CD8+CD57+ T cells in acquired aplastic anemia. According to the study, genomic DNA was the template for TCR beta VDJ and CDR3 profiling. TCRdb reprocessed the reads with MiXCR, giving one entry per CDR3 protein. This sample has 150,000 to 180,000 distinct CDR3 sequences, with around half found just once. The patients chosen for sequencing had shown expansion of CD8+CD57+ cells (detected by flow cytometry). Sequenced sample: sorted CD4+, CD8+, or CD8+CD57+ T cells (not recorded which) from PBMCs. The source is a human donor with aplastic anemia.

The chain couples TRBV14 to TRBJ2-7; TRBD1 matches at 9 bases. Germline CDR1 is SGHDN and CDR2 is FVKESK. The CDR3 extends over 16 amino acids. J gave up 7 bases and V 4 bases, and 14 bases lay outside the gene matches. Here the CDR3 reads CASSPSWWTGAGEQYF. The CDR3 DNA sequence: TGTGCCAGCAGCCCCTCTTGGTGGACAGGGGCTGGGGAGCAGTACTTC.

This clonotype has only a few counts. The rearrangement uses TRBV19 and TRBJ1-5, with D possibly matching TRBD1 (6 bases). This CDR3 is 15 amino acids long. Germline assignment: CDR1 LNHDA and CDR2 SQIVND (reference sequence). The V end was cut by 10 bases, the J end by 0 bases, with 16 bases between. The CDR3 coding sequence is TGTGCCAACAGTACACAGGGAAATAGCAATCAGCCCCAGCATTTT. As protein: CANSTQGNSNQPQHF.

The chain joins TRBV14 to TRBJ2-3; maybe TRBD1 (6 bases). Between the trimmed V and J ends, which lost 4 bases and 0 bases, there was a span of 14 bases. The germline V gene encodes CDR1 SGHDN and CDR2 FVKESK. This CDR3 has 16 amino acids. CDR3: CASSRTARASTDTQYF. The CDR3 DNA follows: TGTGCCAGCAGCCGGACAGCAAGAGCTAGCACAGATACGCAGTATTTT.

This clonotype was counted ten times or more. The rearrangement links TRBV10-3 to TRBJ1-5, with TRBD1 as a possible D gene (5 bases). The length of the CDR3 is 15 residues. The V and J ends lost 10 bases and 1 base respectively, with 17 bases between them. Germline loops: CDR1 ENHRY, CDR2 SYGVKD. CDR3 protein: CATGGEGLSNQPQHF. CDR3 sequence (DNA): TGTGCCACCGGGGGGGAGGGGTTGAGCAATCAGCCCCAGCATTTT.

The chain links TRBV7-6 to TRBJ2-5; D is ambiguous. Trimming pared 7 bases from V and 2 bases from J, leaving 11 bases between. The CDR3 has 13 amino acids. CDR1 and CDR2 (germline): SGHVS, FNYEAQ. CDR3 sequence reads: CASNPGAQETQYF. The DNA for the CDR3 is TGTGCCAGCAACCCCGGAGCACAAGAGACCCAGTACTTC.